This TCR beta chain was recovered during a study of regulatory T cells in long-lasting Graves disease. Sample time point: persistent/refractory GD, antithyroid drugs over 5 years with positive TRAb. PBMCs were the source of the RNA used for TCR sequencing. Blood from the periphery, around 9.3 milliliters in all, was drawn into EDTA tubes. This clonotype occurred a few times. Per germline, CDR1 SEHNR and CDR2 FQNEAQ (reference sequence). This CDR3 is built from 16 residues. The V and J ends lost 7 bases and 5 bases respectively, with 23 bases between them. Building the TCR beta libraries relied on iRepertoire HTBI primers, and CDR3 regions underwent Arm-PCR. TCRdb reanalysed the multiplex PCR reads using MiXCR and keeps one entry per CDR3 protein. The data contain fewer than 550,000 distinct CDR3 sequences, 20% to 25% of them singletons.

This receptor was obtained from a female donor with Graves disease. The specimen was peripheral blood mononuclear cells (PBMCs), collected when the disease was refractory, from a patient treated with antithyroid drugs. This chain joins TRBV7-9 and TRBJ1-1; D unresolved. CDR3 amino acids: CASIPLPTQEGTEAFF. In DNA form, the CDR3 reads TGTGCCAGCATCCCATTACCTACACAAGAAGGAACTGAAGCTTTCTTT.